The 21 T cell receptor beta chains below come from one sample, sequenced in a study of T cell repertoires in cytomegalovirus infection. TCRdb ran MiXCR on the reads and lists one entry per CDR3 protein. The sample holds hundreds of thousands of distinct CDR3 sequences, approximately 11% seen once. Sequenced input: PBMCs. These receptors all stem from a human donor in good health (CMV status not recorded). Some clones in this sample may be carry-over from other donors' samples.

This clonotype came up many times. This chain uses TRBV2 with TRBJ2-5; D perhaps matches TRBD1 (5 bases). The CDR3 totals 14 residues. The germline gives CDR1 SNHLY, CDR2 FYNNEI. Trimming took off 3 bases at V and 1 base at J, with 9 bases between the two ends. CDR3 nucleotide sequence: TGTGCCAGCAGTGAGCAGGGTTTCCAAGAGACCCAGTACTTC. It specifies CASSEQGFQETQYF. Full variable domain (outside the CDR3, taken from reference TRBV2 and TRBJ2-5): EPEVTQTPSHQVTQMGQEVILRCVPISNHLYFYWYRQILGQKVEFLVSFYNNEISEKSEIFDDQFSVERPDGSNFTLKIRSTKLEDSAMYFCASSEQGFQETQYFGPGTRLLVL.

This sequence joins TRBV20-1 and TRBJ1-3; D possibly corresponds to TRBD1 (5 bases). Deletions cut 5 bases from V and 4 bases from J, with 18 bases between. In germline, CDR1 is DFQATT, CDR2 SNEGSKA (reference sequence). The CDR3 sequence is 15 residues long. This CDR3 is CSAASSREEGNTIYF. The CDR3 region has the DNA TGCAGTGCTGCCTCTTCCAGGGAGGAAGGAAACACCATATATTTT.

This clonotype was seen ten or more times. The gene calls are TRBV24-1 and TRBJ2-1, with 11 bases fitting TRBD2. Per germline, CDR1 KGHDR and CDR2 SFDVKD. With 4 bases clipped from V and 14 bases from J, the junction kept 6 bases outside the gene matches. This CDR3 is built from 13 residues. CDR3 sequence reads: CATSEGSGGAEFF. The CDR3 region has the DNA TGTGCCACCAGTGAGGGTAGCGGGGGGGCCGAGTTCTTC.

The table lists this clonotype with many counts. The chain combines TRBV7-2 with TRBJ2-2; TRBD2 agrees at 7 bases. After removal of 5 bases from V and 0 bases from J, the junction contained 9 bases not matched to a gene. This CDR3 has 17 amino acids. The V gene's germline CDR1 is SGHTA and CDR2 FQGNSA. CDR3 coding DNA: TGTGCCAGCAGCCCTACTAGCGACATCGCGAACACCGGGGAGCTGTTTTTT. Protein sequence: CASSPTSDIANTGELFF.

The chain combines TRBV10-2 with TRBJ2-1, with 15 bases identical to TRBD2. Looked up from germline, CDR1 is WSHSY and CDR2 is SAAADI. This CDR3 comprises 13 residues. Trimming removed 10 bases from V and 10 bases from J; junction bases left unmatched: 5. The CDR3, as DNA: TGCGCCACTCTCGGGACTAGCGGGAGGGAGCAGTTCTTC. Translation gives CATLGTSGREQFF.

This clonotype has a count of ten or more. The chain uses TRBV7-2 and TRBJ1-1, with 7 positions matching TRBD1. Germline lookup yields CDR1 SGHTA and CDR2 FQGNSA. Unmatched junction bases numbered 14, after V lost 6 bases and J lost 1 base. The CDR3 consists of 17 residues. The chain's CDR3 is CASRYGKRDRANTEAFF. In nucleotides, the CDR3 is TGTGCCAGCAGGTACGGGAAAAGGGACAGAGCGAACACTGAAGCTTTCTTT.

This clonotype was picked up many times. The CDR3 nucleotides are TGTGCCAGCAGCCAAGGGGGGGATCTTAGCACAGATACGCAGTATTTT. Protein sequence: CASSQGGDLSTDTQYF. The chain joins TRBV4-2 to TRBJ2-3; perhaps TRBD2 as D (6 bases). V was trimmed by 1 base and J by 0 bases, leaving 11 bases between them. This CDR3 has 16 amino acids. Per the germline V gene, CDR1 is LGHNA and CDR2 is YNFKEQ.

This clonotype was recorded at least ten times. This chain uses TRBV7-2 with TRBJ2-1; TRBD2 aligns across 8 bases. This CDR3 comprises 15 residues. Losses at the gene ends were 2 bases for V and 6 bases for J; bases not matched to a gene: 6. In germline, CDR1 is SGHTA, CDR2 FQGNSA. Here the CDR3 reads CASSLQAGEGNEQFF. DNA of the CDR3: TGTGCCAGCAGCTTACAAGCGGGGGAGGGCAATGAGCAGTTCTTC.

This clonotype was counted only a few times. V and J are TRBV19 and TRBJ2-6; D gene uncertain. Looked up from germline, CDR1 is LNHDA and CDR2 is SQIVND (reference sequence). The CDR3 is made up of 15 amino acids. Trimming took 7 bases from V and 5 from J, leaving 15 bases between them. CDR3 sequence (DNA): TGTGCCAGTACCTTCGGGTCGACAAGGGCCAACGTCCTGACTTTC. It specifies CASTFGSTRANVLTF.

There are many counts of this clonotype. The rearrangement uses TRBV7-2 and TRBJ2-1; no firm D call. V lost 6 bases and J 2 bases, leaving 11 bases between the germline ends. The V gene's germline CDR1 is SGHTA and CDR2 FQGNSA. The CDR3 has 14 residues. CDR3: CASRPPGAYNEQFF. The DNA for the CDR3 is TGTGCCAGCAGGCCTCCGGGTGCCTACAATGAGCAGTTCTTC.

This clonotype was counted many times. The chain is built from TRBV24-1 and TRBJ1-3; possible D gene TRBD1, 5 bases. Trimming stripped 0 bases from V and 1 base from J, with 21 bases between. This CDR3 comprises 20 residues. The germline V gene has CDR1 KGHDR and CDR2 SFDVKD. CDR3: CATSDLGVGGGIPSGNTIYF. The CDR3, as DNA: TGTGCCACCAGTGATTTGGGAGTGGGGGGGGGTATACCATCTGGAAACACCATATATTTT.

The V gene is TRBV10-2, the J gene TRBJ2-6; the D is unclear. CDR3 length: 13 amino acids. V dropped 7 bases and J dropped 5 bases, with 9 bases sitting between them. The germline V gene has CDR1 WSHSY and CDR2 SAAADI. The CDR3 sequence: CASNSGRANVLTF. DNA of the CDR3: TGCGCCAGCAACTCTGGGAGGGCCAACGTCCTGACTTTC.

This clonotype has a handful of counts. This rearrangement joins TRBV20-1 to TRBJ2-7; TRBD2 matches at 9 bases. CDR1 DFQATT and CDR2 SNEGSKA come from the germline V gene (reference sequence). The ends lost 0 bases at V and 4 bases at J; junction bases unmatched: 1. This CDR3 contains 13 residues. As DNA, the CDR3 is TGCAGTGCTAGAGATAGCGGGAGATACGAGCAGTACTTC. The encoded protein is CSARDSGRYEQYF.

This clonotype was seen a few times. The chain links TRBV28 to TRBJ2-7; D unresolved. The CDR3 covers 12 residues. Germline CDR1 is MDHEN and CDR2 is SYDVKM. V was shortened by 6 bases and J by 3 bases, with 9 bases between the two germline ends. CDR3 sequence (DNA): TGTGCCAGCAGGGGATTTGACTACGAGCAGTACTTC. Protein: CASRGFDYEQYF.

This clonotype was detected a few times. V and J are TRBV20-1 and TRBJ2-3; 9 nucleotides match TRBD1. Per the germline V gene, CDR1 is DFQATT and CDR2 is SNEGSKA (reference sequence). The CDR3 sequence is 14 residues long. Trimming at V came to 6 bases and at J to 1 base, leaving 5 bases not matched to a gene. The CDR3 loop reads CSANRQGGTDTQYF. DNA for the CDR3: TGCAGTGCAAACCGACAGGGGGGCACAGATACGCAGTATTTT.

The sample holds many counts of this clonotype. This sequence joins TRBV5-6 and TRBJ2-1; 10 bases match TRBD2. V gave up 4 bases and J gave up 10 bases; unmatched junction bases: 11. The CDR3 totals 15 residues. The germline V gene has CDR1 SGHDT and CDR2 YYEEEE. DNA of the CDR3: TGTGCCAGCAGCAAAGCGGGAGGGTTAGGGTTGGAGCAGTTCTTC. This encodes CASSKAGGLGLEQFF.

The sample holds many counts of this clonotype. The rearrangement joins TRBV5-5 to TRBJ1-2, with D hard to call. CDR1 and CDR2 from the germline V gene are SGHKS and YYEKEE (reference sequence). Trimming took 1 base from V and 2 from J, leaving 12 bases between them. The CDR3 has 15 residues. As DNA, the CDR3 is TGTGCCAGCAGCTTGCAGGTTAGGGCAAACTATGGCTACACCTTC. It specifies CASSLQVRANYGYTF.

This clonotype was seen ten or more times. DNA for the CDR3: TGCAGTGCTACCGGGGGCTCCTACAATGAGCAGTTCTTC. Amino acid sequence: CSATGGSYNEQFF. The genes are TRBV20-1 and TRBJ2-1; D is perhaps TRBD2 (6 bases). The CDR3 is 13 amino acids. Germline CDR1 reads DFQATT; CDR2 reads SNEGSKA (reference sequence). V shed 4 bases and J shed 0 bases, with 7 bases lying between them.

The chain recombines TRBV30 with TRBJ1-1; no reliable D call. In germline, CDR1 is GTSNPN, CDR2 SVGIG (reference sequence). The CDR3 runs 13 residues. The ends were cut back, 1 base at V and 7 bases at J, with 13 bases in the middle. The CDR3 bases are TGTGCCTGGAGTGCTGGGCACCCGGGTGAAGCTTTCTTT. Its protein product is CAWSAGHPGEAFF.

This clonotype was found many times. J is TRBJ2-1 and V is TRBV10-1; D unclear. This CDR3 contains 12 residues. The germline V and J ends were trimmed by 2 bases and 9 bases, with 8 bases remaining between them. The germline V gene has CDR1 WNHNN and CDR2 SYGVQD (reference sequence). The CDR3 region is CASSENLVEQFF. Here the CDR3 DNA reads TGCGCCAGCAGTGAGAATCTGGTTGAGCAGTTCTTC.

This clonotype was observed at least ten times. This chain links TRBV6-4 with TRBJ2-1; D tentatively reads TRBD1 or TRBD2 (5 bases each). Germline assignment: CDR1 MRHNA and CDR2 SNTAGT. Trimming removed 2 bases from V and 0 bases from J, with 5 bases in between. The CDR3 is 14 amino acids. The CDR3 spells CASSDGGSYNEQFF. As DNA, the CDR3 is TGTGCCAGCAGTGACGGGGGCTCCTACAATGAGCAGTTCTTC.